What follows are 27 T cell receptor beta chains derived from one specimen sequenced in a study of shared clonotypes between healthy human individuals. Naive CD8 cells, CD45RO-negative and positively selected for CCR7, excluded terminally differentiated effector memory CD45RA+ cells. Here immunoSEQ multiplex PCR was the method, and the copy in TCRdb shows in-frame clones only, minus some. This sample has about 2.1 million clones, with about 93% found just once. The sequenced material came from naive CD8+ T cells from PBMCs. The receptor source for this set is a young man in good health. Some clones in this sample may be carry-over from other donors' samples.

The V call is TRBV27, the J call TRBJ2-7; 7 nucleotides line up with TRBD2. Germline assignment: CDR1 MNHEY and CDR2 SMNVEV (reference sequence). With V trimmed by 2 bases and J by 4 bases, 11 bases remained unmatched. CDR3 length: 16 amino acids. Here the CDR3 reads CASSLGTGGLPYEQYF. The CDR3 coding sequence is TGTGCCAGCAGTTTAGGGACGGGAGGTTTACCTTACGAGCAGTACTTC.

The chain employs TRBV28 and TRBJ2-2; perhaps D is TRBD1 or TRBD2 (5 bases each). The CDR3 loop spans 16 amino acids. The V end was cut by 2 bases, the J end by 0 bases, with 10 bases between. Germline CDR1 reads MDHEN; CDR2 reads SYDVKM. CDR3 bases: TGTGCCAGCAGTTTACGGGGCCCAACGAACACCGGGGAGCTGTTTTTT. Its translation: CASSLRGPTNTGELFF. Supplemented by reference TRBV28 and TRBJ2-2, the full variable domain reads DVKVTQSSRYLVKRTGEKVFLECVQDMDHENMFWYRQDPGLGLRLIYFSYDVKMKEKGDIPEGYSVSREKKERFSLILESASTNQTSMYLCASSLRGPTNTGELFFGEGSRLTVL.

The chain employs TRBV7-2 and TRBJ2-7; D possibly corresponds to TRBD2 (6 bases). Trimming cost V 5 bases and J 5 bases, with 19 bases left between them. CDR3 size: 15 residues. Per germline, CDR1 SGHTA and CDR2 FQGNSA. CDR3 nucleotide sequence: TGTGCCAGCAGCCCCGGTTGGCGGGAACCTGACGAGCAGTACTTC. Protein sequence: CASSPGWREPDEQYF. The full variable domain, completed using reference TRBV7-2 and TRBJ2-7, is GAGVSQSPSNKVTEKGKDVELRCDPISGHTALYWYRQSLGQGLEFLIYFQGNSAPDKSGLPSDRFSAERTGGSVSTLTIQRTQQEDSAVYLCASSPGWREPDEQYFGPGTRLTVT.

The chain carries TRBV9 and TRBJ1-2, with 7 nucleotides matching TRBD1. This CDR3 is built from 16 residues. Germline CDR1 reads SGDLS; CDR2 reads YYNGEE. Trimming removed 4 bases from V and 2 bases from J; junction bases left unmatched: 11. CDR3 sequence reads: CASSPEQKTGNYGYTF. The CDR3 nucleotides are TGTGCCAGCAGCCCTGAACAAAAGACAGGGAACTATGGCTACACCTTC.

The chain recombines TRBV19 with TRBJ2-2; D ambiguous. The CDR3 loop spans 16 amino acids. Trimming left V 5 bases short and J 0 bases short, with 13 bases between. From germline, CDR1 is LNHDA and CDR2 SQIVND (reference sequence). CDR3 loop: CASSDMGLANTGELFF. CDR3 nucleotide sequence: TGTGCCAGTAGTGATATGGGCCTAGCGAACACCGGGGAGCTGTTTTTT.

In DNA, the CDR3 is TGTGCCAGCAGTCCAGAACCCCCCGCGGGGAGGCCTTACAATGAGCAGTTCTTC. Encoded protein: CASSPEPPAGRPYNEQFF. The rearrangement uses TRBV27 and TRBJ2-1; the D gene is possibly TRBD2 (6 bases). The CDR3 loop spans 18 amino acids. Germline lookup yields CDR1 MNHEY and CDR2 SMNVEV (reference sequence). The V end lost 5 bases, the J end lost 4 bases, and 24 bases lay between the germline ends.

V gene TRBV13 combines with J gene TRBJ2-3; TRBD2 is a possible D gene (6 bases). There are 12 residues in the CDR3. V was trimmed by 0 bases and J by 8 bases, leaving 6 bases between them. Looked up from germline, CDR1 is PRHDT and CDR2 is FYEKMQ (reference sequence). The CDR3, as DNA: TGTGCCAGCAGCTTAGGGCGGGGTACGCAGTATTTT. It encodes CASSLGRGTQYF.

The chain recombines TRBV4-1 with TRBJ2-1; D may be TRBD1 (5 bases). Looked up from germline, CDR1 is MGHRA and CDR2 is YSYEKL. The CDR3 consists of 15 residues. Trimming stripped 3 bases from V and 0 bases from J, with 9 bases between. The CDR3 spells CASSQTASSYNEQFF. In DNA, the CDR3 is TGCGCCAGCAGCCAGACAGCGAGCTCCTACAATGAGCAGTTCTTC.

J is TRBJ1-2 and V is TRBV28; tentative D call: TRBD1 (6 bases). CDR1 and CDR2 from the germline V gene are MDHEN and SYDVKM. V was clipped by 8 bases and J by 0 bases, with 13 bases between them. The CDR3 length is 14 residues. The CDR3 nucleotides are TGTGCCAGCCGCCGGGGGGCCGCTAACTATGGCTACACCTTC. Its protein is CASRRGAANYGYTF.

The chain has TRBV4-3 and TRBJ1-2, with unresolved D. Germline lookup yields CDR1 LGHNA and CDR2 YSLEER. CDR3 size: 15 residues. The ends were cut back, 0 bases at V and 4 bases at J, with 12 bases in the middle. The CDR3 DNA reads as TGCGCCAGCAGCCAAGAATGGGAGGGAGGCTATGGCTACACCTTC. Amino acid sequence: CASSQEWEGGYGYTF.

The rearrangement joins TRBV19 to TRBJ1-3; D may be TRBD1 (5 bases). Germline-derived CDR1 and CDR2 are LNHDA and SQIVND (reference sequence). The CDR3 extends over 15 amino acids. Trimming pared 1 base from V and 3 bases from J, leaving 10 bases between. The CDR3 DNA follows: TGTGCCAGTAGTATAGCCGGGACCCTTGGAAACACCATATATTTT. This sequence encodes CASSIAGTLGNTIYF.

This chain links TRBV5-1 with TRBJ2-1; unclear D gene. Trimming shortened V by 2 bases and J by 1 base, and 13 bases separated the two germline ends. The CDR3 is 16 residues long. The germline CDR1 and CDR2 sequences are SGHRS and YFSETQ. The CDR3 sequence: CASSFGLAPSYNEQFF. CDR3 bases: TGCGCCAGCAGCTTCGGGTTAGCACCGTCCTACAATGAGCAGTTCTTC.

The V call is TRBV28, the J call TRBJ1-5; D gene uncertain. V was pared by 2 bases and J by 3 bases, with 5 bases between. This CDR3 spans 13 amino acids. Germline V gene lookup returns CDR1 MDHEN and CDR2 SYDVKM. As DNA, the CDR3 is TGTGCCAGCAGTTTAAATCCCAATCAGCCCCAGCATTTT. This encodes CASSLNPNQPQHF.

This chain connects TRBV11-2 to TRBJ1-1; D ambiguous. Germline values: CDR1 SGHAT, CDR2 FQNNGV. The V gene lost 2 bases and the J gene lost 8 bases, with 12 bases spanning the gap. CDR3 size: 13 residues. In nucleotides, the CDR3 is TGTGCCAGCAGCTTATGGCGGACGGTAGAAGCTTTCTTT. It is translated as CASSLWRTVEAFF.

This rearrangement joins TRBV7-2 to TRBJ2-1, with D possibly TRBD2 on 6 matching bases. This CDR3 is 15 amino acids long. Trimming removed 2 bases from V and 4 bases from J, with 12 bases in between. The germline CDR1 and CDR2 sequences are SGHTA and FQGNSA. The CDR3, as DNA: TGTGCCAGCAGCTTACTTAGCGGAATTTACAATGAGCAGTTCTTC. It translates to CASSLLSGIYNEQFF.

This CDR3 reads CASSQVGGSAYNEQFF. The CDR3, as DNA: TGCGCCAGCAGCCAAGTAGGCGGGAGCGCCTACAATGAGCAGTTCTTC. The chain joins TRBV4-1 to TRBJ2-1; 7 bases are a match to TRBD2. Losses at the gene ends were 1 base for V and 2 bases for J; bases not matched to a gene: 5. Germline loops: CDR1 MGHRA, CDR2 YSYEKL. This CDR3 is built from 16 residues.

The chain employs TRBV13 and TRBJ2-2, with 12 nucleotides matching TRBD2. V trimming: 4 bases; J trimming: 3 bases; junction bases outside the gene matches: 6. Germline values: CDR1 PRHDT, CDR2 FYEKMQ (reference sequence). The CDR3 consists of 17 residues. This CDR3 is CASSWLAGGRDTGELFF. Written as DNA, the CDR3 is TGTGCCAGCAGCTGGCTAGCGGGAGGGCGAGACACCGGGGAGCTGTTTTTT.

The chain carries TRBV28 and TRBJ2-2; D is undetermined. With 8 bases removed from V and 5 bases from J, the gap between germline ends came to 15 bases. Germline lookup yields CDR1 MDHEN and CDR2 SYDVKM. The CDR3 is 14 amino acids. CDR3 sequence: CASSPRVGTGELFF. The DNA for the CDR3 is TGTGCCAGCTCCCCAAGGGTGGGTACCGGGGAGCTGTTTTTT.

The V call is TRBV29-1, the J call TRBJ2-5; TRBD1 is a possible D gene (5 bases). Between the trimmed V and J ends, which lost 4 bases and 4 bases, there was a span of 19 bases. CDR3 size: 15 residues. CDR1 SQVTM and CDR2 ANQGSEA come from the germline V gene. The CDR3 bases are TGCAGCGTTGTATACAGGCCAGGGCTGGGAGAGACCCAGTACTTC. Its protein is CSVVYRPGLGETQYF. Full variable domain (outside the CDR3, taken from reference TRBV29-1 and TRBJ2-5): SAVISQKPSRDICQRGTSLTIQCQVDSQVTMMFWYRQQPGQSLTLIATANQGSEATYESGFVIDKFPISRPNLTFSTLTVSNMSPEDSSIYLCSVVYRPGLGETQYFGPGTRLLVL.

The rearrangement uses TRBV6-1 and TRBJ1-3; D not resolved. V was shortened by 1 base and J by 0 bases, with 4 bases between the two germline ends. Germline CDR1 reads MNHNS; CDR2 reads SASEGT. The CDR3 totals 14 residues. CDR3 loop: CASSEVDSGNTIYF. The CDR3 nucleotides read TGTGCCAGCAGTGAAGTCGACTCTGGAAACACCATATATTTT.

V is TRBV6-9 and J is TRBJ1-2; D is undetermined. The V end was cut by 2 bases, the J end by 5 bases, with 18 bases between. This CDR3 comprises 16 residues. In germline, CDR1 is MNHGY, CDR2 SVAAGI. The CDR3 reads CASSYPNNAGLYGYTF. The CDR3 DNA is TGTGCCAGCAGTTATCCGAATAACGCCGGGCTGTATGGCTACACCTTC.

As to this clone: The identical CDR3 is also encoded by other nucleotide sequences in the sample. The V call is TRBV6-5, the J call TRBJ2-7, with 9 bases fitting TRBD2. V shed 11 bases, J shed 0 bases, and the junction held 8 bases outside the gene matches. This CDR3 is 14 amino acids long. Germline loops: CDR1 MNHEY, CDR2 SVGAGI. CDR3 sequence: CASGLAGTSYEQYF. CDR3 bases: TGTGCCTCGGGGCTAGCGGGAACCTCCTACGAGCAGTACTTC.

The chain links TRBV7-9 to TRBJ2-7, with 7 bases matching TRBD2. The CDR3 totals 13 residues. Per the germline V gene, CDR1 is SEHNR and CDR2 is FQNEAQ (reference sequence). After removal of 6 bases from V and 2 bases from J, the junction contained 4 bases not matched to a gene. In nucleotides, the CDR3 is TGTGCCAGCAGTAGCAGCGGGGCCTACGAGCAGTACTTC. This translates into CASSSSGAYEQYF.

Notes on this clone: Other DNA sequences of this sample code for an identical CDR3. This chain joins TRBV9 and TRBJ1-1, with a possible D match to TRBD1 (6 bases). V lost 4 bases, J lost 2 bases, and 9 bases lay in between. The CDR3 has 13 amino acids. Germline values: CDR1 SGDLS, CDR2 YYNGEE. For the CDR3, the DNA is TGTGCCAGCAGCCCGACAGGAAACACTGAAGCTTTCTTT. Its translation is CASSPTGNTEAFF.

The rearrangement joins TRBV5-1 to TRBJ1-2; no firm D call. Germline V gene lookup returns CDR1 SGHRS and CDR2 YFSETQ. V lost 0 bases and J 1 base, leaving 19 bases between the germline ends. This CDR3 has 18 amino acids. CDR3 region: CASSLEWARGGVNYGYTF. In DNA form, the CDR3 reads TGCGCCAGCAGCTTGGAGTGGGCCCGCGGCGGGGTTAACTATGGCTACACCTTC. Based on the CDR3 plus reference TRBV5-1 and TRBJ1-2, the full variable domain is KAGVTQTPRYLIKTRGQQVTLSCSPISGHRSVSWYQQTPGQGLQFLFEYFSETQRNKGNFPGRFSGRQFSNSRSEMNVSTLELGDSALYLCASSLEWARGGVNYGYTFGSGTRLTVV.

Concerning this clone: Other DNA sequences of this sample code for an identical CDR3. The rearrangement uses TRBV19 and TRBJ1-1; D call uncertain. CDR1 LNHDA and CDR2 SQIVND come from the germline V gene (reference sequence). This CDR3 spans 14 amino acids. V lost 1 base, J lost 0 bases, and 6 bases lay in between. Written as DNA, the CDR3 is TGTGCCAGTAGTATAGGGCTCCTGAACACTGAAGCTTTCTTT. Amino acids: CASSIGLLNTEAFF.

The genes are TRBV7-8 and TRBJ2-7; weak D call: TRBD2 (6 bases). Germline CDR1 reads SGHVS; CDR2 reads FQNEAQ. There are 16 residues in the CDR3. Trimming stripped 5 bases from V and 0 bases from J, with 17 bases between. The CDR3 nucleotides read TGTGCCAGCAGCCCCCCTGGAGCGGGCAGCTCCTACGAGCAGTACTTC. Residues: CASSPPGAGSSYEQYF.